A single TCR beta chain is shown here with its context. Antigen: not known. The source of the sample is a study of cytomegalovirus exposure and HLA in healthy donors. General study results and limits: Reports credit the classifier with highly specific, highly sensitive diagnosis of cytomegalovirus status.

The J segment lost 2 bases and the V segment lost 7 bases, leaving 8 bases of the junction unmatched. The germline V gene encodes CDR1 SGHDT and CDR2 YYEEEE. This CDR3 is built from 14 residues. Repertoires were generated with immunoSEQ multiplex PCR, while TCRdb's copy carries only in-frame clones and drops some. The data contain a few hundred thousand clones, less than 90% of them singletons. Sequenced material: PBMCs. This TCR was sampled from a man between 18 and 29 years old in good health and CMV-seropositive. The rearrangement links TRBV5-6 to TRBJ2-7; TRBD1 matches 8 bases. The CDR3 nucleotides read TGTGCCAGCCCGGACAGGGCTTACCCCTACGAGCAGTACTTC. Encoded protein: CASPDRAYPYEQYF.